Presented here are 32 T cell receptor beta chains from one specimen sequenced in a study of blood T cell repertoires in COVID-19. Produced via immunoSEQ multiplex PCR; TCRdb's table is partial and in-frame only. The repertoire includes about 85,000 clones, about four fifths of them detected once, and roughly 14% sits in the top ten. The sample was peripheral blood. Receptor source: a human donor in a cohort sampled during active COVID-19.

The CDR3 here is CASSPGDARPGANVLTF. The CDR3, as DNA: TGTGCCAGCAGTCCGGGGGACGCCCGTCCTGGGGCCAACGTCCTGACTTTC. The chain combines TRBV27 with TRBJ2-6; possible D gene TRBD2, 6 bases. V was shortened by 5 bases and J by 2 bases, with 16 bases between the two germline ends. The CDR3 loop spans 17 amino acids. Looked up from germline, CDR1 is MNHEY and CDR2 is SMNVEV (reference sequence).

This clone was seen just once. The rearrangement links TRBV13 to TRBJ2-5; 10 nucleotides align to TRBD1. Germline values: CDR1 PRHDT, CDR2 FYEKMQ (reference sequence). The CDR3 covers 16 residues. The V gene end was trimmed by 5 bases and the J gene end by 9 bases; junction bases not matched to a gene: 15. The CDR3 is CASSVNDRGRILPQYF. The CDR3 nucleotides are TGTGCCAGCAGCGTAAATGACAGGGGGCGTATATTGCCCCAGTACTTC.

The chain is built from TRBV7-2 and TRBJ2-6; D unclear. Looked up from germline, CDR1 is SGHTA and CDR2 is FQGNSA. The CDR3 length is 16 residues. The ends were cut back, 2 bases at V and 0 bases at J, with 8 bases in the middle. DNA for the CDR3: TGTGCCAGCAGCTTAACCCCGGGCTCTGGGGCCAACGTCCTGACTTTC. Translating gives CASSLTPGSGANVLTF.

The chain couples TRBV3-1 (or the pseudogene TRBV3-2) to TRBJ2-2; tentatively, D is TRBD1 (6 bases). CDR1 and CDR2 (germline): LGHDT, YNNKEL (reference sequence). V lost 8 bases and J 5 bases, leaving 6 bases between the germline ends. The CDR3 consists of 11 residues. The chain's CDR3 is CASQGTGELFF. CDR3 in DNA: TGTGCCAGCCAGGGGACCGGGGAGCTGTTTTTT.

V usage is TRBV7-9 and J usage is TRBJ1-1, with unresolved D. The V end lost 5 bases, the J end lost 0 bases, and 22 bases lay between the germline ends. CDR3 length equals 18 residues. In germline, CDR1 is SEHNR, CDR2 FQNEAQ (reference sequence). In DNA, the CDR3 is TGTGCCAGCAGCAACACTAGGTACCGGGAACAACTGAACACTGAAGCTTTCTTT. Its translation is CASSNTRYREQLNTEAFF.

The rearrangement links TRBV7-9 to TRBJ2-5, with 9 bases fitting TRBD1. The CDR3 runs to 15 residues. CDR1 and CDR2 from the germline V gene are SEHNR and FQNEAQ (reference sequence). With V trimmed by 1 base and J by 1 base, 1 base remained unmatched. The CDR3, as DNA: TGTGCCAGCAGCTTAGAGGGACAGGGCCAAGAGACCCAGTACTTC. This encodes CASSLEGQGQETQYF.

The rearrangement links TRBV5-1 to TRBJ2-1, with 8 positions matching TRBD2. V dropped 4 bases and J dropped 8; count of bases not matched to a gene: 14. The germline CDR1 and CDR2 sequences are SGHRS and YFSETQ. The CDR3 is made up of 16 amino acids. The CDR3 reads CASSPPKTGGLDEQFF. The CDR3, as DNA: TGCGCCAGCAGCCCACCGAAAACGGGGGGGCTCGATGAGCAGTTCTTC.

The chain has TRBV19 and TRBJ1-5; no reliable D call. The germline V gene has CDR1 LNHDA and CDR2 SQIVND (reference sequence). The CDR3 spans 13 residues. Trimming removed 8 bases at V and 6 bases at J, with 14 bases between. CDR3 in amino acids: CASRSESGQPQHF. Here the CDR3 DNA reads TGTGCCAGTCGTTCGGAGTCCGGTCAGCCCCAGCATTTT.

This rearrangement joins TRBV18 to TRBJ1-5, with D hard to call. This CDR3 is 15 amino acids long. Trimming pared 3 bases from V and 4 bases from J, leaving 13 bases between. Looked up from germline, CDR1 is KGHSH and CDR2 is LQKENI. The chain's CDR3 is CASSPWETANQPQHF. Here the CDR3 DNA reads TGTGCCAGCTCACCGTGGGAGACGGCGAATCAGCCCCAGCATTTT.

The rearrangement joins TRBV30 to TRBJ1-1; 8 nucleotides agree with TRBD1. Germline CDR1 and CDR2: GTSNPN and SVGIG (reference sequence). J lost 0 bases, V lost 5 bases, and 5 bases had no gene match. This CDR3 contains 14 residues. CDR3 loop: CAWAYRGMNTEAFF. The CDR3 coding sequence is TGTGCCTGGGCCTACAGGGGGATGAACACTGAAGCTTTCTTT. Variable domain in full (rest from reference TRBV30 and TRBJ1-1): SQTIHQWPATLVQPVGSPLSLECTVEGTSNPNLYWYRQAAGRGLQLLFYSVGIGQISSEVPQNLSASRPQDRQFILSSKKLLLSDSGFYLCAWAYRGMNTEAFFGQGTRLTVV.

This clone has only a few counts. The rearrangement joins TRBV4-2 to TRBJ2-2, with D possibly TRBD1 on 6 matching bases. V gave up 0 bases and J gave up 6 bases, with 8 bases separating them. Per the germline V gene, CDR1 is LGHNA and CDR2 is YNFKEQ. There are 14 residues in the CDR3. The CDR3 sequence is CASSQDRGPGELFF. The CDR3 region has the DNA TGTGCCAGCAGCCAAGACAGGGGTCCCGGGGAGCTGTTTTTT.

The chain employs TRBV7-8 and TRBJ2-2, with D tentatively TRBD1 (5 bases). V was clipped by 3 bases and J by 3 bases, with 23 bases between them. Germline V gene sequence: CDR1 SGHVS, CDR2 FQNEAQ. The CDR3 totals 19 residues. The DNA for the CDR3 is TGTGCCAGCAGCTTGGACATTCCTGACAGCGTAGCTGACACCGGGGAGCTGTTTTTT. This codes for CASSLDIPDSVADTGELFF.

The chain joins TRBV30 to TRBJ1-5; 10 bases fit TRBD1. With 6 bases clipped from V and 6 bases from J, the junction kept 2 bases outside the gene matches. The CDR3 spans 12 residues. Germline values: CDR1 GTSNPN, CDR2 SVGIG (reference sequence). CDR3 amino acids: CACGDRGQPQHF. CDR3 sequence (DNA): TGTGCCTGCGGGGACAGGGGTCAGCCCCAGCATTTT.

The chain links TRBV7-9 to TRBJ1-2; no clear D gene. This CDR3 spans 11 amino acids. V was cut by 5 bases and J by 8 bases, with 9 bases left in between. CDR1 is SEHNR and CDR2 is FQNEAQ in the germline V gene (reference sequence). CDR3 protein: CASSSFGGYTF. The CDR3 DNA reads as TGTGCCAGCAGCAGCTTCGGGGGCTACACCTTC.

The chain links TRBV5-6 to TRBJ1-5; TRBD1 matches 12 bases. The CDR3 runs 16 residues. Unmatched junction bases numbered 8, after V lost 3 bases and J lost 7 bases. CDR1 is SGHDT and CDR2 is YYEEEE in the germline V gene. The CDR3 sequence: CASSSTGTGGRQPQHF. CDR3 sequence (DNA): TGTGCCAGCAGCTCCACCGGGACAGGGGGCCGGCAGCCCCAGCATTTT.

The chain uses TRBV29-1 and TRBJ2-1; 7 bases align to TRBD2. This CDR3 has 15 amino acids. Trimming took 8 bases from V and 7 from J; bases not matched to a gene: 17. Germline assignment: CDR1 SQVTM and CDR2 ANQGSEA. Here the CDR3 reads CSSAGGSVGRNEQFF. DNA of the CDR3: TGCAGCTCCGCCGGGGGGAGCGTTGGCAGGAATGAGCAGTTCTTC.

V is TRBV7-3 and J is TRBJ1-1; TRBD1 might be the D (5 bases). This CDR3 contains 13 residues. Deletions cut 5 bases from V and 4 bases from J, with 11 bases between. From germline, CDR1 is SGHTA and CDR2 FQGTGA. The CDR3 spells CASSLDTFTEAFF. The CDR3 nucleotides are TGTGCCAGCAGCCTGGACACCTTCACTGAAGCTTTCTTT.

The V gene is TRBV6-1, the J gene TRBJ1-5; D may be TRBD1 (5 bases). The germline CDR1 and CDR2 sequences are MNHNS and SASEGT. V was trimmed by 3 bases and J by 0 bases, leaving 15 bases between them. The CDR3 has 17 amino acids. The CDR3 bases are TGTGCCAGCAGTGACAGGGTTGGGCGGGATAGCAATCAGCCCCAGCATTTT. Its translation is CASSDRVGRDSNQPQHF.

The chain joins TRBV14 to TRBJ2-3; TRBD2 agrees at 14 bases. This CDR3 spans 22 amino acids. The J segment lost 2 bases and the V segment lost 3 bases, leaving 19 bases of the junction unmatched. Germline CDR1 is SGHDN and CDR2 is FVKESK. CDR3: CASSQTAYGLAGGPSTTDTQYF. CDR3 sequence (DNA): TGTGCCAGCAGCCAGACGGCCTATGGACTAGCGGGGGGCCCATCTACCACAGATACGCAGTATTTT.

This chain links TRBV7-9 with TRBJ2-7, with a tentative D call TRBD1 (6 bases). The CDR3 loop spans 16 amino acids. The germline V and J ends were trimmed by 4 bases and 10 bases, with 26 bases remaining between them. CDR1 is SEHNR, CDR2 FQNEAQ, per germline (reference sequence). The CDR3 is CASSSGPGQNGPYQYF. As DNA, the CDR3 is TGTGCCAGCAGCTCGGGACCGGGACAAAACGGCCCCTACCAGTACTTC.

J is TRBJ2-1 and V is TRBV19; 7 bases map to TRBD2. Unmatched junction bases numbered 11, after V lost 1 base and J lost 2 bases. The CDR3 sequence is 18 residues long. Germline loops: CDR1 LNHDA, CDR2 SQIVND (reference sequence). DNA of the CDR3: TGTGCCAGTAGTATAGCGGGGGGTCCCCCCCGCCCCTACAATGAGCAGTTCTTC. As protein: CASSIAGGPPRPYNEQFF. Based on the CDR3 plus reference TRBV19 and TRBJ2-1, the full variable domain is DGGITQSPKYLFRKEGQNVTLSCEQNLNHDAMYWYRQDPGQGLRLIYYSQIVNDFQKGDIAEGYSVSREKKESFPLTVTSAQKNPTAFYLCASSIAGGPPRPYNEQFFGPGTRLTVL.

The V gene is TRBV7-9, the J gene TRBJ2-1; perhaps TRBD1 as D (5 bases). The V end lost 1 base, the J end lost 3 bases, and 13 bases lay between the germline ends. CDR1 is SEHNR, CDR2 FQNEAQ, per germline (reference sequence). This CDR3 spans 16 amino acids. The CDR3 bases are TGTGCCAGCAGCTTAGAGGGGCTGATTCTCTACAATGAGCAGTTCTTC. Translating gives CASSLEGLILYNEQFF.

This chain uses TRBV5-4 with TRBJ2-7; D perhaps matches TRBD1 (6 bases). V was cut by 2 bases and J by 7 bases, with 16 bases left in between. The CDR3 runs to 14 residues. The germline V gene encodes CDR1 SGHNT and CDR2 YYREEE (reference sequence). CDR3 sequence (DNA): TGTGCCAGCAGCTTCAGGGGCCAAGCCGATGAGCAGTACTTC. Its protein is CASSFRGQADEQYF. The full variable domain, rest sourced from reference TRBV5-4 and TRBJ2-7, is ETGVTQSPTHLIKTRGQQVTLRCSSQSGHNTVSWYQQALGQGPQFIFQYYREEENGRGNFPPRFSGLQFPNYSSELNVNALELDDSALYLCASSFRGQADEQYFGPGTRLTVT.

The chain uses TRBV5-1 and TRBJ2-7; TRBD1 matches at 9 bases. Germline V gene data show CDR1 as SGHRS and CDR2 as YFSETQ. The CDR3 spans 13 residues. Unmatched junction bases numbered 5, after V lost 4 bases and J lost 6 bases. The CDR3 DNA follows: TGCGCCAGCAGCCCCGGACAGGGGTTCGAGCAGTACTTC. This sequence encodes CASSPGQGFEQYF.

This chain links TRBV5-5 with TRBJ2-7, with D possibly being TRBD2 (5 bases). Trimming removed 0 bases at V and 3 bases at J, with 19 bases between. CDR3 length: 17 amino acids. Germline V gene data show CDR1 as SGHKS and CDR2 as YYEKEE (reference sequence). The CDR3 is CASSLGGLGIGGYEQYF. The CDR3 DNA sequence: TGTGCCAGCAGCTTGGGCGGGTTGGGAATCGGCGGCTACGAGCAGTACTTC.

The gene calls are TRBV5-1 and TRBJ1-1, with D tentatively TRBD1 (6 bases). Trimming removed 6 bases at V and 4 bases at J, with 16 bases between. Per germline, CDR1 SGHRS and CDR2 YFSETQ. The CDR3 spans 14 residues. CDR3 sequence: CASTVGAGGTEAFF. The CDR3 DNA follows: TGCGCCAGCACTGTGGGGGCCGGCGGCACTGAAGCTTTCTTT.

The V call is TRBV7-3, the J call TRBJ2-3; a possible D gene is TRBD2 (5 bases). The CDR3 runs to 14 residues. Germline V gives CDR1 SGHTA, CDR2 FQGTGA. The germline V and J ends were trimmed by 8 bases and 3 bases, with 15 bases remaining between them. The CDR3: CASGLGGRTDTQYF. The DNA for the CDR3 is TGTGCCAGCGGCCTGGGTGGGAGAACAGATACGCAGTATTTT.

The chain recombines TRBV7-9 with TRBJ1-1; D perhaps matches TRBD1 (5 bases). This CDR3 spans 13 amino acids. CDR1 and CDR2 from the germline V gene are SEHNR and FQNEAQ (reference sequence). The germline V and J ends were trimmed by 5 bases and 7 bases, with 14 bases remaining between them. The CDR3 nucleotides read TGTGCCAGCAGCCTGGGCGGGGGGAATGAAGCTTTCTTT. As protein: CASSLGGGNEAFF.

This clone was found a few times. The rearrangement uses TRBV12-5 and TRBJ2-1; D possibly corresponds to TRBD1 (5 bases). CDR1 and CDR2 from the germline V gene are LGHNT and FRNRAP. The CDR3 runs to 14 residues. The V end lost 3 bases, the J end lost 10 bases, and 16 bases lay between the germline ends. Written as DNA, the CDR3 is TGTGCTAGTGGTTTCTCTGGGGCCTCAGGAGAGCAGTTCTTC. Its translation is CASGFSGASGEQFF.

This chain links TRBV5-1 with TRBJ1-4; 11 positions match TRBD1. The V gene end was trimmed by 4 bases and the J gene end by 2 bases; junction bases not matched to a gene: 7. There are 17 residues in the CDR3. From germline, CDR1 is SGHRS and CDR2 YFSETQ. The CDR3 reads CASSPGQGALTNEKLFF. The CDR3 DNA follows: TGCGCCAGCAGCCCAGGACAGGGGGCTTTGACTAATGAAAAACTGTTTTTT.

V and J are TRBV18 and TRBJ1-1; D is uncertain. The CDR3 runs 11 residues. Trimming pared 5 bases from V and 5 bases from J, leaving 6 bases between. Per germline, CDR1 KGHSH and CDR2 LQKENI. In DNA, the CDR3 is TGTGCCAGCTCAACGAGGACTGAAGCTTTCTTT. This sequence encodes CASSTRTEAFF.

In DNA, the CDR3 is TGTGCCAGCTCACCAGTTAGGACAGGCGGCGGGGAGCTGTTTTTT. Translating gives CASSPVRTGGGELFF. V is TRBV18 and J is TRBJ2-2; 7 positions match TRBD1. CDR1 is KGHSH, CDR2 LQKENI, per germline. With 2 bases clipped from V and 7 bases from J, the junction kept 7 bases outside the gene matches. The CDR3 spans 15 residues. Full variable domain (remainder filled in from reference TRBV18 and TRBJ2-2): NAGVMQNPRHLVRRRGQEARLRCSPMKGHSHVYWYRQLPEEGLKFMVYLQKENIIDESGMPKERFSAEFPKEGPSILRIQQVVRGDSAAYFCASSPVRTGGGELFFGEGSRLTVL.